This T cell receptor beta chain was profiled in a study of CD8 T cells in ankylosing spondylitis. V lost 5 bases, J lost 0 bases, and 11 bases lay in between. The CDR3 is made up of 14 amino acids. The germline CDR1 and CDR2 sequences are MNHEY and SMNVEV (reference sequence). As to this clonotype: Its antigen remains unidentified.

Using its own MiXCR run on the 5' RACE reads, TCRdb lists one record per CDR3 protein. The sample contains approximately 290,000 distinct CDR3 sequences, less than 25% of which appear only once. Overall study findings and caveats: Ankylosing spondylitis blood seemed to carry a telltale TCR beta motif made of several highly homologous variants. Certain motif variants had earlier appeared in reactive arthritis synovial fluid and blood. The study looked at matched synovial fluid samples from ankylosing spondylitis patients. Disease-linked clones were reported to be significantly enriched there.

The chain couples TRBV27 to TRBJ2-7; no reliable D call. The sequence was collected from a female donor with ankylosing spondylitis or in good health (not recorded which). The sample consisted of blood, either unsorted or a sorted T cell fraction (not recorded which). This CDR3 reads CASSPRVTSYEQYF. DNA for the CDR3: TGTGCCAGCAGTCCACGAGTTACCTCCTACGAGCAGTACTTC.